The 27 T cell receptor beta chains presented below share a single source sample, sequenced in a study of T cells in Graves' hyperthyroidism and ophthalmopathy. There were TCR beta CDR3 regions amplified from RNA transcripts. With the HTBI primer set, the TCR CDR3 went through a first round of RT-PCR. One entry per CDR3 protein results from TCRdb running MiXCR on the multiplex PCR reads. This table holds around 690,000 distinct CDR3 sequences, 15% to 20% found once. The sample comprised blood. These receptors all stem from a middle-aged man with Graves' hyperthyroidism.

This clonotype was seen ten or more times. The rearrangement uses TRBV11-2 and TRBJ2-7, with 7 bases matching TRBD1. This CDR3 spans 13 amino acids. From germline, CDR1 is SGHAT and CDR2 FQNNGV. The V segment lost 5 bases and the J segment 4 bases; nucleotides outside the gene matches: 5. The CDR3 sequence: CASSHQQGYEQYF. The CDR3 DNA reads as TGTGCCAGCAGCCATCAACAGGGGTACGAGCAGTACTTC.

This clonotype occurred a few times. The DNA of the CDR3 is TGCGCCAGCAGCTTAATAGCTGGGTCGAACACCGGGGAGCTGTTTTTT. It encodes CASSLIAGSNTGELFF. The rearrangement joins TRBV5-1 to TRBJ2-2; D ambiguous. CDR1 and CDR2 from the germline V gene are SGHRS and YFSETQ. The CDR3 runs to 16 residues. Trimming removed 2 bases from V and 0 bases from J, with 11 bases in between.

This clonotype was found a few times. V and J are TRBV4-1 and TRBJ2-7, with a possible D match to TRBD1 (6 bases). V lost 1 base, J lost 1 base, and 11 bases lay in between. Germline CDR1 MGHRA, CDR2 YSYEKL. The length of the CDR3 is 15 residues. This CDR3 is CASSQVPGQSYEQYF. DNA for the CDR3: TGCGCCAGCAGCCAAGTACCTGGACAGTCCTACGAGCAGTACTTC.

The rearrangement uses TRBV11-3 and TRBJ2-7; D is uncertain. The germline CDR1 and CDR2 sequences are SGHNT and YENEEA. The V end was cut by 4 bases, the J end by 6 bases, with 13 bases between. The CDR3 length is 13 residues. As DNA, the CDR3 is TGTGCCAGCAGCTCTAATTTCGGTGGCGAGCAGTACTTC. It codes for CASSSNFGGEQYF. Drawing the rest from reference TRBV11-3 and TRBJ2-7, the complete variable domain is EAGVVQSPRYKIIEKKQPVAFWCNPISGHNTLYWYLQNLGQGPELLIRYENEEAVDDSQLPKDRFSAERLKGVDSTLKIQPAELGDSAVYLCASSSNFGGEQYFGPGTRLTVT.

The chain joins TRBV4-1 to TRBJ2-2; unclear D gene. Germline-derived CDR1 and CDR2 are MGHRA and YSYEKL. Trimming cost V 1 base and J 7 bases, with 4 bases left between them. The CDR3 is 12 amino acids. CDR3 bases: TGCGCCAGCAGCCAAGCGGGCGGGGAGCTGTTTTTT. Translated, it gives CASSQAGGELFF.

At least ten counts were recorded for this clonotype. The V call is TRBV28, the J call TRBJ2-7; TRBD1 aligns across 8 bases. The CDR3 runs to 14 residues. J was trimmed by 4 bases and V by 7 bases; bases with no gene match: 9. CDR1 MDHEN and CDR2 SYDVKM come from the germline V gene. CDR3 coding DNA: TGTGCCAGCACTCCCCCGACAGGGGCGTACGAGCAGTACTTC. This sequence encodes CASTPPTGAYEQYF.

This clonotype came up many times. The CDR3: CASSNLRFSGTSGRAWEQFF. Written as DNA, the CDR3 is TGTGCCAGCAGCAACCTCAGGTTTTCCGGGACTAGCGGGAGGGCCTGGGAGCAGTTCTTC. This chain uses TRBV7-8 with TRBJ2-1; 16 bases fit TRBD2. The CDR3 runs to 20 residues. Trimming at V came to 5 bases and at J to 10 bases, leaving 20 bases not matched to a gene. Germline CDR1 SGHVS, CDR2 FQNEAQ.

On this clonotype: A read error may be the cause here, since a much bigger clone is one base away. The gene calls are TRBV30 and TRBJ2-7, with a possible D match to TRBD1 (5 bases). The ends were cut back, 2 bases at V and 3 bases at J, with 14 bases in the middle. This CDR3 has 14 amino acids. Germline CDR1 is GTSNPN and CDR2 is SVGIG (reference sequence). In DNA form, the CDR3 reads TGTGCCTGGAGTTTCCCCGGACACCGCTACGAGCAGTACTTC. Its translation: CAWSFPGHRYEQYF.

V and J are TRBV20-1 and TRBJ2-7; the match to TRBD1 covers 7 bases. Germline V CDR1 and CDR2: DFQATT, SNEGSKA (reference sequence). The trim removed 0 bases at V and 0 bases at J, leaving 14 bases unmatched. There are 18 residues in the CDR3. The DNA for the CDR3 is TGCAGTGCTAGAGATCTCCAACGGAGAGGGACAGTCTCCTACGAGCAGTACTTC. It specifies CSARDLQRRGTVSYEQYF.

This clonotype was seen at least ten times. The rearrangement uses TRBV6-2 or TRBV6-3 and TRBJ1-2; TRBD1 aligns across 8 bases. This CDR3 has 19 residues. Germline V gene lookup returns CDR1 MNHEY and CDR2 SVGEGT. The ends lost 8 bases at V and 2 bases at J; junction bases unmatched: 22. The CDR3, as DNA: TGTGCCAGCCTGGACAAACTTGGACAGGGCCGTTTTGCCAACTATGGCTACACCTTC. Amino acid sequence: CASLDKLGQGRFANYGYTF.

At least ten counts were recorded for this clonotype. This chain links TRBV2 with TRBJ1-1; D call uncertain. The V end was cut by 7 bases, the J end by 4 bases, with 7 bases between. The germline CDR1 and CDR2 sequences are SNHLY and FYNNEI. This CDR3 contains 11 residues. The CDR3 region is CASMLSTEAFF. Written as DNA, the CDR3 is TGTGCCAGCATGTTGAGCACTGAAGCTTTCTTT.

In its sample, this clonotype was seen many times. The chain joins TRBV6-1 to TRBJ1-2, with D possibly TRBD1 on 6 matching bases. The CDR3 is 14 residues long. Germline values: CDR1 MNHNS, CDR2 SASEGT. The V end lost 5 bases, the J end lost 1 base, and 11 bases lay between the germline ends. The CDR3 here is CASSLNRDNYGYTF. The DNA of the CDR3 is TGTGCCAGCAGTCTTAACAGGGATAACTATGGCTACACCTTC.

V is TRBV19 and J is TRBJ2-5; D may be TRBD1 or TRBD2 (6 bases each). CDR1 LNHDA and CDR2 SQIVND come from the germline V gene (reference sequence). V dropped 5 bases and J dropped 7 bases, with 20 bases sitting between them. This CDR3 is built from 15 residues. The DNA of the CDR3 is TGTGCCAGTAGTCCTGGACGGGGGCAATGGGGGACCCAGTACTTC. Its translation is CASSPGRGQWGTQYF.

The sample holds many counts of this clonotype. V and J are TRBV12-3 or TRBV12-4 and TRBJ2-6, with 10 positions matching TRBD1. The V segment lost 5 bases and the J segment 4 bases; nucleotides outside the gene matches: 8. The CDR3 extends over 17 amino acids. As DNA, the CDR3 is TGTGCCAGCAGTCGCCGGACAGGGGGGAGCGGGGCCAACGTCCTGACTTTC. This encodes CASSRRTGGSGANVLTF.

This clonotype showed up many times. The rearrangement joins TRBV18 to TRBJ1-1; D not resolved. CDR3 length: 14 residues. V gave up 0 bases and J gave up 6 bases, with 11 bases separating them. The germline V gene encodes CDR1 KGHSH and CDR2 LQKENI. CDR3 DNA: TGTGCCAGCTCACCACCAGCGGCCGGGGCTGAAGCTTTCTTT. This sequence encodes CASSPPAAGAEAFF.

This clonotype was picked up a small number of times. This chain links TRBV3-1 with TRBJ2-2, with 7 bases that match TRBD2. Germline V lookup: CDR1 LGHDT, CDR2 YNNKEL (reference sequence). The CDR3 covers 16 residues. The junction had 9 bases not matched to a gene; V was cut back by 2 bases and J by 6 bases. The CDR3 protein is CASSQFKRDNSGELFF. DNA of the CDR3: TGTGCCAGCAGCCAATTCAAGCGGGATAACTCCGGGGAGCTGTTTTTT.

In this sample, this clonotype turned up many times. The chain joins TRBV25-1 to TRBJ1-1; 10 positions match TRBD1. Trimming took 5 bases from V and 4 from J; bases not matched to a gene: 10. Germline V gene lookup returns CDR1 MGHDK and CDR2 SYGVNS. CDR3 size: 16 residues. CDR3 bases: TGTGCCAGCAGTCCACAGACAGGGGGCTTGGGCACTGAAGCTTTCTTT. Translation gives CASSPQTGGLGTEAFF.

This clonotype came up many times. V is TRBV11-2 and J is TRBJ1-2, with no clear D. The V gene lost 4 bases and the J gene lost 3 bases, with 12 bases spanning the gap. The CDR3 has 14 residues. Germline V gene lookup returns CDR1 SGHAT and CDR2 FQNNGV. CDR3 in DNA: TGTGCCAGCAGCTCCAGAGGGCCGGACTATGGCTACACCTTC. Its protein is CASSSRGPDYGYTF.

The J gene is TRBJ2-2, the V gene TRBV7-3; TRBD1 or TRBD2 may be the D gene (6 bases each). The CDR3 extends over 16 amino acids. Germline V CDR1 and CDR2: SGHTA, FQGTGA. Trimming removed 2 bases at V and 2 bases at J, with 12 bases between. Here the CDR3 reads CASSLLGGGNTGELFF. The CDR3 DNA reads as TGTGCCAGCAGCTTACTTGGAGGGGGAAACACCGGGGAGCTGTTTTTT.

Ten or more counts support this clonotype. The rearrangement links TRBV2 to TRBJ1-6; D possibly corresponds to TRBD1 (5 bases). Germline-derived CDR1 and CDR2 are SNHLY and FYNNEI. The length of the CDR3 is 16 residues. The ends were cut back, 4 bases at V and 9 bases at J, with 19 bases in the middle. CDR3 amino acids: CASSGWTHPRGSPLHF. The DNA for the CDR3 is TGTGCCAGCAGTGGATGGACTCATCCAAGGGGTTCACCCCTCCACTTT.

The V call is TRBV4-1, the J call TRBJ1-1; D uncertain. The CDR3 has 15 residues. Trimming stripped 2 bases from V and 1 base from J, with 11 bases between. The V gene's germline CDR1 is MGHRA and CDR2 YSYEKL. CDR3 nucleotide sequence: TGCGCCAGCAGCCAACCAACCGTATCGAACACTGAAGCTTTCTTT. Translated: CASSQPTVSNTEAFF.

This clonotype was seen at least ten times. The rearrangement links TRBV28 to TRBJ1-3; 7 bases fit TRBD1. J lost 8 bases, V lost 2 bases, and 6 bases had no gene match. The CDR3 is 14 residues long. The germline CDR1 and CDR2 sequences are MDHEN and SYDVKM. This CDR3 reads CASSLTRRGDTIYF. CDR3 DNA: TGTGCCAGCAGTTTAACCCGCAGGGGGGACACCATATATTTT.

This clonotype has just a few counts. This CDR3 reads CASSIADRGGSPLHF. In DNA form, the CDR3 reads TGTGCCAGTAGTATAGCGGACAGAGGAGGTTCACCCCTCCACTTT. The V call is TRBV19, the J call TRBJ1-6; D possibly corresponds to TRBD1 (6 bases). The CDR3 is made up of 15 amino acids. Trimming took off 1 base at V and 9 bases at J, with 13 bases between the two ends. Germline loops: CDR1 LNHDA, CDR2 SQIVND (reference sequence).

This chain joins TRBV28 and TRBJ2-7, with 10 nucleotides matching TRBD2. The CDR3 is 13 amino acids. J gave up 7 bases and V 4 bases, and 4 bases lay outside the gene matches. CDR1 MDHEN and CDR2 SYDVKM come from the germline V gene. The CDR3 DNA sequence: TGTGCCAGCAGTTCCGGGACTAGCGCGGAGCAGTACTTC. Translated: CASSSGTSAEQYF.

This clonotype appeared a few times. The chain recombines TRBV6-1 with TRBJ2-2; 10 nucleotides line up with TRBD1. Trimming took 7 bases from V and 4 from J; bases not matched to a gene: 15. The CDR3 is 18 amino acids. Per germline, CDR1 MNHNS and CDR2 SASEGT. CDR3 loop: CASTTTLGTGVATGELFF. The CDR3 DNA reads as TGTGCCAGCACCACGACTCTTGGGACAGGGGTGGCCACCGGGGAGCTGTTTTTT.

Turning to this clonotype: This may arise from a read error, as a much more abundant clone is one base away. The chain is built from TRBV28 and TRBJ2-7; 7 bases map to TRBD2. The CDR3 runs to 16 residues. Germline V lookup: CDR1 MDHEN, CDR2 SYDVKM. With V trimmed by 4 bases and J by 1 base, 10 bases remained unmatched. The CDR3 region is CASSSMAGVRSYEQYF. The CDR3 bases are TGTGCCAGCAGTTCCATGGCGGGAGTTAGATCCTACGAGCAGTACTTC.

The chain is built from TRBV12-3 or TRBV12-4 and TRBJ2-1; D remains unclear. The CDR3 length is 13 residues. With 2 bases removed from V and 7 bases from J, the gap between germline ends came to 9 bases. The CDR3 nucleotides are TGTGCCAGCAGTTTAACGAGTAAGAATGAGCAGTTCTTC. Its protein is CASSLTSKNEQFF.